The TCR beta chain described here comes from a study of cytomegalovirus exposure and HLA in healthy donors. Study at large: For the approximately 400 genotyped donors, about 79% fell within the Caucasian-associated ancestry cluster. Findings and caveats of the study: Among TCR beta chains, those listed as cytomegalovirus-associated numbered about 150. CMV serostatus was the only immune exposure information that was available.

The ends were cut back, 3 bases at V and 4 bases at J, with 13 bases in the middle. Germline V gene lookup returns CDR1 SNHLY and CDR2 FYNNEI. The CDR3 has 15 amino acids. Vbeta (60) and Jbeta (13) primers were used in the PCR. The protocol was immunoSEQ multiplex PCR, while the TCRdb copy is restricted to in-frame clones and leaves out a portion. The top ten clones hold 2% of a sample with about 130,000 clones, around 77% of them seen once. With regard to this clone: Its antigen is as yet unknown.

The TCR sequence derives from a young man in good health and CMV-seronegative. This chain joins TRBV2 and TRBJ2-1; a weak D match, TRBD1 (6 bases). The sequencing sample was made of PBMCs. Written as DNA, the CDR3 is TGTGCCAGCAGTGAGGAGGCTCAGGGGTACAATGAGCAGTTCTTC. Amino acids: CASSEEAQGYNEQFF.